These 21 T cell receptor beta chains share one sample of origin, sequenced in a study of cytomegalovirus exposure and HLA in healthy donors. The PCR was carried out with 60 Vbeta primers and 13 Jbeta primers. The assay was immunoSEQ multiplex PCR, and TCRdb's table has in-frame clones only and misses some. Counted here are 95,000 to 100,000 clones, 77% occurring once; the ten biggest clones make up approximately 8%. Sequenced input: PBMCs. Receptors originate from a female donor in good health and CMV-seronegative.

The CDR3 reads CASSHPSRTGGYEQYF. The CDR3 DNA follows: TGTGCCAGCAGCCACCCGAGCAGGACAGGGGGGTACGAGCAGTACTTC. V is TRBV7-9 and J is TRBJ2-7; the match to TRBD1 covers 10 bases. Germline V gene data show CDR1 as SEHNR and CDR2 as FQNEAQ (reference sequence). This CDR3 is built from 16 residues. J lost 4 bases, V lost 5 bases, and 11 bases had no gene match.

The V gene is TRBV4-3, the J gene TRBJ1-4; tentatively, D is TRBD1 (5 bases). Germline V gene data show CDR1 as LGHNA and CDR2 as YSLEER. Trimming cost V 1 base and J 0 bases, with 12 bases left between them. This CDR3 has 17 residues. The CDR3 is CASSQVQGVATNEKLFF. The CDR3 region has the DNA TGCGCCAGCAGCCAAGTTCAAGGGGTGGCAACTAATGAAAAACTGTTTTTT.

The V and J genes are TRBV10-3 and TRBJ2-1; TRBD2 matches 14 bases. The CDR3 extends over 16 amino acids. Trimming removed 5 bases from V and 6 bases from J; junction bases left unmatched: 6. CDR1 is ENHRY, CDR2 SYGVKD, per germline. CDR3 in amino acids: CAISSTGTSGSNEQFF. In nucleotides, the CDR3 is TGTGCCATCAGTTCCACCGGGACTAGCGGGAGCAATGAGCAGTTCTTC.

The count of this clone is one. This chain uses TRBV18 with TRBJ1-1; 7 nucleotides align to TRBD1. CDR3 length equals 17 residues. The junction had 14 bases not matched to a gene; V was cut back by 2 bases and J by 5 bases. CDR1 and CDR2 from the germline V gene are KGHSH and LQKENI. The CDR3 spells CASSPRGTEGGNTEAFF. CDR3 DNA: TGTGCCAGCTCACCAAGGGGTACGGAAGGGGGCAATACTGAAGCTTTCTTT.

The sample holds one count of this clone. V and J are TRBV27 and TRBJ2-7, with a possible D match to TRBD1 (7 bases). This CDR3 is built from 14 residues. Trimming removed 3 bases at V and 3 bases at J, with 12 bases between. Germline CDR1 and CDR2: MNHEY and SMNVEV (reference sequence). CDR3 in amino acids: CASSFAGQHYEQYF. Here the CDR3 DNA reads TGTGCCAGCAGTTTCGCGGGACAGCACTACGAGCAGTACTTC.

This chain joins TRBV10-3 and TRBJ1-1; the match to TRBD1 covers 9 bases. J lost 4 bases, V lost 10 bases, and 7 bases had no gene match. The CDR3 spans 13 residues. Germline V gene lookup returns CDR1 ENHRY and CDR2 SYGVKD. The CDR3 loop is CATRQGDRTEAFF. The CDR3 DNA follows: TGTGCCACCCGACAGGGGGACCGCACTGAAGCTTTCTTT.

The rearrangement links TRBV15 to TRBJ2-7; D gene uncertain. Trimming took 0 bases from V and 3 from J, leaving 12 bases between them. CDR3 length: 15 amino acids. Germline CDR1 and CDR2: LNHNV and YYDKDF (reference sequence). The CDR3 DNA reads TGTGCCACCAGCAGAGATCTGGGCAGGTTCTACGAGCAGTACTTC. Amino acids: CATSRDLGRFYEQYF.

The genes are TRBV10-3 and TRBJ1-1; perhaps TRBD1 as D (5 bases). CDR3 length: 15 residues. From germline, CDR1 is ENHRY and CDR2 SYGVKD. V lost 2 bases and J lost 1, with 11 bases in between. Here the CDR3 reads CAISELAGPNTEAFF. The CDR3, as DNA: TGTGCCATCAGTGAGCTGGCAGGGCCGAACACTGAAGCTTTCTTT.

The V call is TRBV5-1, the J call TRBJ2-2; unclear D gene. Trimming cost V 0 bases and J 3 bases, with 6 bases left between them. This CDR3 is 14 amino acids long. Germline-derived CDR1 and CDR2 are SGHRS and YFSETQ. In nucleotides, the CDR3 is TGCGCCAGCAGCTTGGCCGTAGACACCGGGGAGCTGTTTTTT. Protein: CASSLAVDTGELFF.

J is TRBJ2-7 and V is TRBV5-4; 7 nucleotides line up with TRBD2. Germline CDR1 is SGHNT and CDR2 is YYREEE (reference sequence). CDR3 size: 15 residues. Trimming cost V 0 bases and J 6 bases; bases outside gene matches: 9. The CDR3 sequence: CASSLASSGRGEQYF. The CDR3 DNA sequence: TGTGCCAGCAGCTTGGCGTCTAGCGGAAGGGGCGAGCAGTACTTC.

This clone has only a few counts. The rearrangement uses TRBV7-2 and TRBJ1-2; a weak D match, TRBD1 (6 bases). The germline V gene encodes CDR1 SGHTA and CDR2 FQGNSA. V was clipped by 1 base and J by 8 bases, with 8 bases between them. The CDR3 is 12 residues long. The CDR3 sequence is CASSLERGGYTF. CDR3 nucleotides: TGTGCCAGCAGCTTAGAGAGGGGGGGCTACACCTTC.

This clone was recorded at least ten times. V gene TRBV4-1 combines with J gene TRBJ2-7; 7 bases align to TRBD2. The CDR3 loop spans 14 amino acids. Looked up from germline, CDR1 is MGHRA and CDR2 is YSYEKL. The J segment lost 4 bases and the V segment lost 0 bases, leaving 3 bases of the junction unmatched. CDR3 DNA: TGCGCCAGCAGCCAAGATTCGGGGGGATACGAGCAGTACTTC. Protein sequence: CASSQDSGGYEQYF.

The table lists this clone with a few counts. The CDR3 sequence: CASSGGLAGGDTQYF. In DNA, the CDR3 is TGTGCCAGCAGCGGGGGGCTAGCGGGAGGGGATACGCAGTATTTT. The V call is TRBV7-3, the J call TRBJ2-3; 12 bases align to TRBD2. CDR1 SGHTA and CDR2 FQGTGA come from the germline V gene. This CDR3 has 15 residues. J was trimmed by 6 bases and V by 5 bases; bases with no gene match: 6. Supplemented by reference TRBV7-3 and TRBJ2-3, the full variable domain reads GAGVSQTPSNKVTEKGKYVELRCDPISGHTALYWYRQSLGQGPEFLIYFQGTGAADDSGLPNDRFFAVRPEGSVSTLKIQRTERGDSAVYLCASSGGLAGGDTQYFGPGTRLTVL.

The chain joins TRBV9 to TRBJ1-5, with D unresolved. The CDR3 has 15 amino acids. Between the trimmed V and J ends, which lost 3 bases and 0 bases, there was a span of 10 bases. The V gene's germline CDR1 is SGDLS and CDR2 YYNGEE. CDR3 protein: CASSGGVISNQPQHF. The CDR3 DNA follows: TGTGCCAGCAGCGGCGGGGTAATTAGCAATCAGCCCCAGCATTTT.

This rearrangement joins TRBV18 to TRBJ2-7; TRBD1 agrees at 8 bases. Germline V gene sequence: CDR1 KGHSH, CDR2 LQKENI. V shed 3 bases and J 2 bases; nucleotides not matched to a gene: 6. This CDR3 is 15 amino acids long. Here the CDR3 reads CASSPRQGSTYEQYF. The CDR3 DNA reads TGTGCCAGCTCACCCCGACAGGGGAGCACCTACGAGCAGTACTTC.

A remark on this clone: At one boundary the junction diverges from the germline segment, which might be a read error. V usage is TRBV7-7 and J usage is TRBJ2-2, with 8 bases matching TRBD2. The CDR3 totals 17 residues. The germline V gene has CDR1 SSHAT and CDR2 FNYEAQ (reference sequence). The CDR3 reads CASSIIPGLGNTGELFF. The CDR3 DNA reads TGTGCTAGCAGCATAATTCCGGGACTAGGGAACACCGGGGAGCTGTTTTTT.

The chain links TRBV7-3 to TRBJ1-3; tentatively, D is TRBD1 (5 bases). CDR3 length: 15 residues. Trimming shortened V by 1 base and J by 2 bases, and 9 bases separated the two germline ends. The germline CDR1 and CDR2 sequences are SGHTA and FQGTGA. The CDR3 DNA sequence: TGTGCCAGCAGCTTAATCGCAGGGACTGGAAACACCATATATTTT. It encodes CASSLIAGTGNTIYF.

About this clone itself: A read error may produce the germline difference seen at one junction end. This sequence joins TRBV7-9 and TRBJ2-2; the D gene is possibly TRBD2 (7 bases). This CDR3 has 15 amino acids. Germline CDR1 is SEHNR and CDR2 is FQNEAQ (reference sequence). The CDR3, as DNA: TGTTCCAGCAGCCCTCGGGGGGCCGGGACCGGGGAGCTGTTTTTT. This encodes CSSSPRGAGTGELFF.

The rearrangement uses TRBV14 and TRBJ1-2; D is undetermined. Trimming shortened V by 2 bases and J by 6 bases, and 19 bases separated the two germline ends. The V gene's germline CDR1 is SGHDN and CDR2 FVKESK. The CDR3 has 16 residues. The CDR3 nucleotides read TGTGCCAGCAGCCAACTTCTCCTAAGACCCCAGGATGGCTACACCTTC. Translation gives CASSQLLLRPQDGYTF.

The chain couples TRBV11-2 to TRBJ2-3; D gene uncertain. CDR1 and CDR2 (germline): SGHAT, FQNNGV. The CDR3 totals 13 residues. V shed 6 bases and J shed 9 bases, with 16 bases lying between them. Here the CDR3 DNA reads TGTGCCAGCAGGACCACTGGCGGTCTCACGCAGTATTTT. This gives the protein CASRTTGGLTQYF. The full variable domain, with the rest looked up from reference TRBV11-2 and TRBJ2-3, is EAGVAQSPRYKIIEKRQSVAFWCNPISGHATLYWYQQILGQGPKLLIQFQNNGVVDDSQLPKDRFSAERLKGVDSTLKIQPAKLEDSAVYLCASRTTGGLTQYFGPGTRLTVL.

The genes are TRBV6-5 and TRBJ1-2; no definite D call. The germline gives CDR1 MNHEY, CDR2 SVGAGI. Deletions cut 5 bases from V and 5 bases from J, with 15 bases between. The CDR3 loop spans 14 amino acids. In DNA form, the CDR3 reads TGTGCCAGCAGTGTCTTTATCTCGGGGTATGGCTACACCTTC. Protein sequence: CASSVFISGYGYTF.